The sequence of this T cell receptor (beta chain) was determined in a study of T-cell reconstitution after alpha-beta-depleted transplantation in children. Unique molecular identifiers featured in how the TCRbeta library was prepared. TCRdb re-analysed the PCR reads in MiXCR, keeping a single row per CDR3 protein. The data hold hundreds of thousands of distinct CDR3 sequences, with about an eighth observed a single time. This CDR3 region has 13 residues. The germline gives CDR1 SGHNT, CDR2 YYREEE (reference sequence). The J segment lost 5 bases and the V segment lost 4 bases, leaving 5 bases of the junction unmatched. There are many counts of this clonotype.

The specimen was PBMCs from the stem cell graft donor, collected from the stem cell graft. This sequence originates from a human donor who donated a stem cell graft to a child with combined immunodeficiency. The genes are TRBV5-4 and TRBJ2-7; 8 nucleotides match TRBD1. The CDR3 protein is CASSLTGVHEQYF. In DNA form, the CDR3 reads TGTGCCAGCAGCCTGACAGGGGTCCACGAGCAGTACTTC.